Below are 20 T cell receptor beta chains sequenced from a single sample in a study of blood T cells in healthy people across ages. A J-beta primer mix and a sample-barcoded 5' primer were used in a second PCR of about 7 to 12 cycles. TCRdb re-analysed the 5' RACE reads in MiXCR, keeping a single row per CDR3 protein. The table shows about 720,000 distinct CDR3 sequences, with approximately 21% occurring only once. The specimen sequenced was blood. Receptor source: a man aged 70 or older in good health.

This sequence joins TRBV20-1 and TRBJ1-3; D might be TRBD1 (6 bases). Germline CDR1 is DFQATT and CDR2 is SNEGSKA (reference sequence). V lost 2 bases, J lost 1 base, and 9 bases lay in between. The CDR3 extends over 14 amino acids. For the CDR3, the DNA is TGCAGTGCTAGAACAGGGTCGTCTGGAAACACCATATATTTT. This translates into CSARTGSSGNTIYF.

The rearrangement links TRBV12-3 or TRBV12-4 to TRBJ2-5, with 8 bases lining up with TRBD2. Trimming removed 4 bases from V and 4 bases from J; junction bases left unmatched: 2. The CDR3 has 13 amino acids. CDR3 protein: CASSWGLGETQYF. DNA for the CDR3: TGTGCCAGCAGTTGGGGACTAGGAGAGACCCAGTACTTC.

Here the CDR3 reads CSAPRGLNTEAFF. As DNA, the CDR3 is TGCAGTGCCCCGAGGGGGCTAAACACTGAAGCTTTCTTT. The J gene is TRBJ1-1, the V gene TRBV20-1; TRBD1 agrees at 7 bases. The CDR3 covers 13 residues. Germline V CDR1 and CDR2: DFQATT, SNEGSKA (reference sequence). V lost 6 bases to trimming and J lost 2 bases; unmatched junction nucleotides: 6.

The CDR3 bases are TGTGCCAGCAGTGAATTGGACACTTACGAGCAGTACTTC. Protein sequence: CASSELDTYEQYF. The genes are TRBV6-1 and TRBJ2-1; TRBD1 is a possible D gene (5 bases). The assigned J gene may be wrong: the sequence end matches TRBJ2-7 better. The germline CDR1 and CDR2 sequences are MNHNS and SASEGT. The CDR3 contains 13 residues.

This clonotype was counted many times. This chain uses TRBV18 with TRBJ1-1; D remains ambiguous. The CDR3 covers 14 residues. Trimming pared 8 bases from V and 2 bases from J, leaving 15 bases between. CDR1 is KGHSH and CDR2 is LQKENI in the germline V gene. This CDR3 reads CASSPAGPNTEAFF. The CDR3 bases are TGTGCCAGCAGCCCCGCGGGCCCTAACACTGAAGCTTTCTTT. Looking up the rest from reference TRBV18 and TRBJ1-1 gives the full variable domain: NAGVMQNPRHLVRRRGQEARLRCSPMKGHSHVYWYRQLPEEGLKFMVYLQKENIIDESGMPKERFSAEFPKEGPSILRIQQVVRGDSAAYFCASSPAGPNTEAFFGQGTRLTVV.

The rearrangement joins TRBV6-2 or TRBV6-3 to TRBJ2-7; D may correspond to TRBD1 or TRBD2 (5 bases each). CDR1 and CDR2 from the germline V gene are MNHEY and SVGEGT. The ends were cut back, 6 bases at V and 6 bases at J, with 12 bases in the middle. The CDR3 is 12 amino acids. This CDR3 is CASSQDSGEQYF. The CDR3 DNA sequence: TGTGCCAGCAGCCAAGACAGCGGCGAGCAGTACTTC.

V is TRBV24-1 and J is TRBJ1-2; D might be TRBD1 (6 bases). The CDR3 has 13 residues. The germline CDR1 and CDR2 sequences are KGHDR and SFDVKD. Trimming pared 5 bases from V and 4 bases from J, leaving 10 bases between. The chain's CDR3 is CATSGGGRYGYTF. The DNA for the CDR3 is TGTGCCACCAGTGGGGGGGGCCGCTATGGCTACACCTTC.

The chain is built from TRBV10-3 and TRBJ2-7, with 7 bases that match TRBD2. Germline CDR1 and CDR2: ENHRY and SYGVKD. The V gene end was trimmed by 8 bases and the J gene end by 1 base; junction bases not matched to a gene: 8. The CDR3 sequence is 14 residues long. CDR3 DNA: TGTGCCATCGGTGCGGGGGAAAATTCCTACGAGCAGTACGTC. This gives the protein CAIGAGENSYEQYV.

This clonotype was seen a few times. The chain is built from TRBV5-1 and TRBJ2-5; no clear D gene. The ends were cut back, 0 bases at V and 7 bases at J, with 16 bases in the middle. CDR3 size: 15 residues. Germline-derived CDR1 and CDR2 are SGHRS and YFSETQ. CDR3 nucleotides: TGCGCCAGCAGCTTGGCGCAGCCTCCTGATGGGACCCAGTACTTC. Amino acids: CASSLAQPPDGTQYF.

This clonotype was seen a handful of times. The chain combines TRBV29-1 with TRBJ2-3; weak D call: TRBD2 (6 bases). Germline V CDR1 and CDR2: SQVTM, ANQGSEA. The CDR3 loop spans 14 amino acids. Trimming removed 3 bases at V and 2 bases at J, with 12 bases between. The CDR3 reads CSVEAGDSTDTQYF. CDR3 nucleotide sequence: TGCAGCGTTGAGGCCGGGGACTCCACAGATACGCAGTATTTT.

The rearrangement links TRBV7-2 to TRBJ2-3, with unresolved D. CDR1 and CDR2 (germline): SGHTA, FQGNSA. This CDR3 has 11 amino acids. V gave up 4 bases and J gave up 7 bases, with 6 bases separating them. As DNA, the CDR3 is TGTGCCAGCAGCTCGGCATATACGCAGTATTTT. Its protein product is CASSSAYTQYF.

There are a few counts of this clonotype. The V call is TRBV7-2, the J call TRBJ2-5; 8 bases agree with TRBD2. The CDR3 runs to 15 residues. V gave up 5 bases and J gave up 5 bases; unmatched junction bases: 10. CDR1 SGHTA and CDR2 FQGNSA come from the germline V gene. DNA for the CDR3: TGTGCCAGCAGCACTAGCGGAACCTTTAAGGAGACCCAGTACTTC. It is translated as CASSTSGTFKETQYF.

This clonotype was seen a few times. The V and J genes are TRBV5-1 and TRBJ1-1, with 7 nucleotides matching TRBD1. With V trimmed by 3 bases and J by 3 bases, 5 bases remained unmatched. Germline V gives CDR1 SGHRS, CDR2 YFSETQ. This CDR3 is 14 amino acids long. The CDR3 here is CASSSRQGHTEAFF. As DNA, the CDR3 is TGCGCCAGCAGCTCTAGACAGGGTCACACTGAAGCTTTCTTT.

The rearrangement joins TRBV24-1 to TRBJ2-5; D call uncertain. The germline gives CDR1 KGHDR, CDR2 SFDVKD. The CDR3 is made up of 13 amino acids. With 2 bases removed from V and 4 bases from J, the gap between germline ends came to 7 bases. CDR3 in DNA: TGTGCCACCAGTGATTCAAACGGAGAGACCCAGTACTTC. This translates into CATSDSNGETQYF.

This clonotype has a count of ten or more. CDR3 protein: CASSLELGNEQFF. The DNA of the CDR3 is TGTGCCAGCAGCTTAGAGTTGGGGAATGAGCAGTTCTTC. This chain links TRBV7-9 with TRBJ2-1, with D unresolved. Germline V CDR1 and CDR2: SEHNR, FQNEAQ (reference sequence). Trimming cost V 1 base and J 7 bases, with 8 bases left between them. The CDR3 has 13 residues.

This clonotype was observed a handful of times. In DNA form, the CDR3 reads TGTGCCAGCAGCTTAACAGGGGGCTCTGGCTACACCTTC. The encoded protein is CASSLTGGSGYTF. The chain carries TRBV3-1 and TRBJ1-2, with TRBD1 identical over 9 bases. Germline V gene sequence: CDR1 LGHDT, CDR2 YNNKEL (reference sequence). V gave up 5 bases and J gave up 7 bases; unmatched junction bases: 5. The CDR3 spans 13 residues.

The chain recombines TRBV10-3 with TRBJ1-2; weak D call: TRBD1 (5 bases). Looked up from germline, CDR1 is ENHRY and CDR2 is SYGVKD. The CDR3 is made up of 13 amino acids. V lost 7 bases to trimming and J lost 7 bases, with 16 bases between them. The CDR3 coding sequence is TGTGCCATCAAAGACAGTTGGGGTATTGGCTACACCTTC. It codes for CAIKDSWGIGYTF.

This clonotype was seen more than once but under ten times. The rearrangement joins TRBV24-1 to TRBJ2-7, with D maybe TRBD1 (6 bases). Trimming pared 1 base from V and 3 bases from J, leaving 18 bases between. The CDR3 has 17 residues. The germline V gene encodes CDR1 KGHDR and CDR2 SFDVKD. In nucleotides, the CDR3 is TGTGCCACCAGTGATTTATCCAGTCCCGGGACATTCTACGAGCAGTACTTC. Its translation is CATSDLSSPGTFYEQYF.

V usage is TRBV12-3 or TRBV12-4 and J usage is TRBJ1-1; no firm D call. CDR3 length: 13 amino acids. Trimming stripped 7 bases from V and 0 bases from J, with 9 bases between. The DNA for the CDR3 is TGTGCCAGCACCCTCGGGCTGAACACTGAAGCTTTCTTT. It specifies CASTLGLNTEAFF.

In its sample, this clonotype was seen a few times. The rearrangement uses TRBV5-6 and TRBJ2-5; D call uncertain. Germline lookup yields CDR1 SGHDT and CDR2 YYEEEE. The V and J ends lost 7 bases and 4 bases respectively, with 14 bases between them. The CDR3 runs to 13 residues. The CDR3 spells CASFRVGIETQYF. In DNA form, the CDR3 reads TGTGCCAGCTTTAGGGTAGGGATAGAGACCCAGTACTTC.